This T cell receptor (beta chain) comes out of a study of early T cells in non-severe SARS-CoV-2 infection. The overall study: Investigators sequenced bulk RNA drawn from unsorted whole blood, and chains remained unpaired.

TCRdb reanalysed the 5' RACE reads using MiXCR and keeps one entry per CDR3 protein. Of approximately 50,000 distinct CDR3 sequences listed, approximately 7.6% are singletons. The sample holds a few counts of this clonotype. V lost 3 bases, J lost 12 bases, and 11 bases stayed unmatched. The CDR3 contains 15 residues. Germline CDR1 and CDR2: KGHSH and LQKENI. The sample comprised whole blood. This sequence originates from an adult who was a healthcare worker with PCR-confirmed SARS-CoV-2 infection or an uninfected control (not recorded which). The genes are TRBV18 and TRBJ1-6; 7 nucleotides match TRBD1. Written as DNA, the CDR3 is TGTGCCAGCTCACCCGCGGCAGGGGGTCTGCAACCCCTCCACTTT. As protein: CASSPAAGGLQPLHF.